The T cell receptor beta chain under discussion was sequenced for a study of cytomegalovirus exposure and HLA in healthy donors. Study-wide results and limits: Researchers catalogued roughly 150 TCR beta chains as cytomegalovirus-associated. In the roughly 120 validation repertoires, a later analysis found that first-cohort TCR clusters tended to co-occur. Three chains linked to CMV were shown in vitro to be specific for CMV antigens.

On this clone itself: As yet, its antigen is unknown.

Sequenced by immunoSEQ multiplex PCR; TCRdb stores in-frame clones only, minus some. The sample carries about 130,000 clones, 85% to 90% recorded once. There are 15 residues in the CDR3. CDR1 and CDR2 (germline): MGHRA, YSYEKL. V was pared by 4 bases and J by 1 base, with 6 bases of the junction left unmatched. The sequencing sample was made of PBMCs. The sequence was obtained from a woman aged 25 to 39 in good health and CMV-seropositive. The chain is built from TRBV4-1 and TRBJ1-1; 7 nucleotides agree with TRBD1. CDR3 coding DNA: TGCGCCAGCAGCCTCTACGACAGGGAGAACACTGAAGCTTTCTTT. Translating gives CASSLYDRENTEAFF.